This entry lists 24 T cell receptor beta chains sequenced from one sample in a study of T cell changes during pregnancy in multiple sclerosis. Repertoires were generated with immunoSEQ multiplex PCR, while TCRdb's copy carries only in-frame clones and drops some. The sample has roughly 40,000 clones; roughly nine tenths are singletons. Sequenced here: CD8+ T cells from peripheral blood mononuclear cells, sampled before pregnancy. The receptors shown here come from a female donor with multiple sclerosis, enrolled in a pregnancy study.

The chain has TRBV5-5 and TRBJ2-7; TRBD2 agrees at 15 bases. Germline CDR1 is SGHKS and CDR2 is YYEKEE (reference sequence). V gave up 3 bases and J gave up 7 bases; unmatched junction bases: 8. The CDR3 sequence is 16 residues long. CDR3 residues: CASSWGLAGGPGEQYF. CDR3 DNA sequence: TGTGCCAGCAGCTGGGGACTAGCGGGAGGCCCCGGGGAGCAGTACTTC. Full variable domain (missing parts from reference TRBV5-5 and TRBJ2-7): DAGVTQSPTHLIKTRGQQVTLRCSPISGHKSVSWYQQVLGQGPQFIFQYYEKEERGRGNFPDRFSARQFPNYSSELNVNALLLGDSALYLCASSWGLAGGPGEQYFGPGTRLTVT.

This sequence joins TRBV7-2 and TRBJ1-1; a possible D gene is TRBD1 (5 bases). V dropped 6 bases and J dropped 6 bases, with 11 bases sitting between them. This CDR3 is built from 12 residues. CDR1 and CDR2 (germline): SGHTA, FQGNSA. CDR3 sequence: CASRDDSPEAFF. In DNA form, the CDR3 reads TGTGCCAGCAGAGACGACAGCCCTGAAGCTTTCTTT.

V gene TRBV12-5 combines with J gene TRBJ2-7, with 11 bases that match TRBD2. The CDR3 contains 17 residues. The J segment lost 4 bases and the V segment lost 1 base, leaving 9 bases of the junction unmatched. The germline CDR1 and CDR2 sequences are LGHNT and FRNRAP. The CDR3 DNA reads TGTGCTAGTGGTTTGGAACTAGGGACTAGCGGAAAATACGAGCAGTACTTC. Protein sequence: CASGLELGTSGKYEQYF.

This clone has ten or more counts. The V and J genes are TRBV6-1 and TRBJ1-1; D unclear. CDR1 is MNHNS, CDR2 SASEGT, per germline. V was clipped by 2 bases and J by 1 base, with 8 bases between them. The CDR3 spans 14 residues. In nucleotides, the CDR3 is TGTGCCAGCAGTGAACAGGATCCGAACACTGAAGCTTTCTTT. Protein: CASSEQDPNTEAFF.

The chain carries TRBV29-1 and TRBJ1-2, with 7 bases aligning to TRBD1. V trimming: 2 bases; J trimming: 8 bases; junction bases outside the gene matches: 8. Germline V gene data show CDR1 as SQVTM and CDR2 as ANQGSEA. The CDR3 runs 13 residues. CDR3 in amino acids: CSVESATGRGYTF. DNA of the CDR3: TGCAGCGTTGAATCTGCGACAGGGCGAGGCTACACCTTC.

This clone was seen a single time. The V and J genes are TRBV19 and TRBJ1-5; D is unclear. The CDR3 sequence is 17 residues long. V was cut by 5 bases and J by 5 bases, with 22 bases left in between. Germline lookup yields CDR1 LNHDA and CDR2 SQIVND (reference sequence). Here the CDR3 reads CASSVLLDTTPDQPQHF. The CDR3, as DNA: TGTGCCAGTAGTGTACTTCTCGACACGACGCCGGATCAGCCCCAGCATTTT. The whole variable domain, remainder taken from reference TRBV19 and TRBJ1-5, is DGGITQSPKYLFRKEGQNVTLSCEQNLNHDAMYWYRQDPGQGLRLIYYSQIVNDFQKGDIAEGYSVSREKKESFPLTVTSAQKNPTAFYLCASSVLLDTTPDQPQHFGDGTRLSIL.

The chain joins TRBV18 to TRBJ2-5, with 9 bases matching TRBD1. The germline gives CDR1 KGHSH, CDR2 LQKENI. The trim removed 3 bases at V and 7 bases at J, leaving 21 bases unmatched. The CDR3 contains 19 residues. This CDR3 reads CASSPPGQGSGPEIGTQYF. CDR3 DNA: TGTGCCAGCTCACCCCCGGGACAGGGCTCCGGACCCGAAATAGGGACCCAGTACTTC.

The chain carries TRBV6-5 and TRBJ1-1, with 7 bases identical to TRBD1. V trimming: 6 bases; J trimming: 1 base; junction bases outside the gene matches: 5. CDR1 and CDR2 (germline): MNHEY, SVGAGI. The CDR3 extends over 14 amino acids. The CDR3 nucleotides are TGTGCCAGCAGATCAGGGGGAGAGAACACTGAAGCTTTCTTT. Its protein product is CASRSGGENTEAFF.

V usage is TRBV28 and J usage is TRBJ1-5; D call uncertain. Germline V lookup: CDR1 MDHEN, CDR2 SYDVKM. Trimming left V 5 bases short and J 6 bases short, with 11 bases between. The CDR3 is 13 amino acids. The CDR3 coding sequence is TGTGCCAGCAGTCCAGAGGGTTTTCAGCCCCAGCATTTT. Residues: CASSPEGFQPQHF. The full variable domain, completed using reference TRBV28 and TRBJ1-5, is DVKVTQSSRYLVKRTGEKVFLECVQDMDHENMFWYRQDPGLGLRLIYFSYDVKMKEKGDIPEGYSVSREKKERFSLILESASTNQTSMYLCASSPEGFQPQHFGDGTRLSIL.

This clone occurred once. The chain links TRBV19 to TRBJ2-1; maybe TRBD2 (5 bases). Germline CDR1 reads LNHDA; CDR2 reads SQIVND (reference sequence). This CDR3 has 15 amino acids. V lost 3 bases to trimming and J lost 6 bases, with 15 bases between them. CDR3 residues: CASSIGAGPGNEQFF. The CDR3 nucleotides read TGTGCCAGTAGTATCGGTGCGGGTCCGGGCAATGAGCAGTTCTTC.

This rearrangement joins TRBV7-2 to TRBJ1-4; unclear D gene. Per the germline V gene, CDR1 is SGHTA and CDR2 is FQGNSA. The CDR3 is 16 residues long. Trimming shortened V by 5 bases and J by 6 bases, and 19 bases separated the two germline ends. CDR3 DNA sequence: TGTGCCAGCAGCGTAAACCGGGGAGTTGAGGATGAAAAACTGTTTTTT. Amino acids: CASSVNRGVEDEKLFF.

This rearrangement joins TRBV4-1 to TRBJ1-3; 7 nucleotides match TRBD1. This CDR3 region has 15 residues. Germline assignment: CDR1 MGHRA and CDR2 YSYEKL. With 0 bases clipped from V and 2 bases from J, the junction kept 1 base outside the gene matches. The CDR3 sequence is CASSQDRGTGNTIYF. The CDR3 DNA is TGCGCCAGCAGCCAAGACAGGGGGACTGGAAACACCATATATTTT.

The chain employs TRBV30 and TRBJ1-2; 7 positions match TRBD1. The germline CDR1 and CDR2 sequences are GTSNPN and SVGIG (reference sequence). The CDR3 length is 16 residues. Trimming removed 2 bases from V and 7 bases from J; junction bases left unmatched: 16. The CDR3 DNA reads as TGTGCCTGGAGTTACACCTCCGGGACAGACTATTCTGGCTACACCTTC. This gives the protein CAWSYTSGTDYSGYTF.

This chain connects TRBV27 to TRBJ2-7; D remains unclear. The germline V gene has CDR1 MNHEY and CDR2 SMNVEV (reference sequence). Trimming left V 3 bases short and J 4 bases short, with 10 bases between. This CDR3 spans 13 amino acids. CDR3 loop: CASSFSSRYEQYF. The CDR3 DNA is TGTGCCAGCAGTTTTAGCTCTCGTTACGAGCAGTACTTC.

The chain combines TRBV7-8 with TRBJ2-5, with TRBD1 matching 11 bases. Germline V gives CDR1 SGHVS, CDR2 FQNEAQ. Unmatched junction bases numbered 7, after V lost 5 bases and J lost 5 bases. The CDR3 runs 15 residues. The CDR3 bases are TGTGCCAGCAGCGTAGGACAGGGGGCGCATGAGACCCAGTACTTC. This codes for CASSVGQGAHETQYF.

This chain joins TRBV14 and TRBJ1-1; possible D gene TRBD1, 5 bases. The CDR3 loop spans 17 amino acids. Per the germline V gene, CDR1 is SGHDN and CDR2 is FVKESK. Trimming removed 1 base at V and 0 bases at J, with 15 bases between. The CDR3 DNA reads as TGTGCCAGCAGCCAAGTAACCAGGGCCCACATGAACACTGAAGCTTTCTTT. Its protein is CASSQVTRAHMNTEAFF.

The chain joins TRBV19 to TRBJ2-5; the D gene is possibly TRBD2 (6 bases). The CDR3 sequence is 11 residues long. The ends were cut back, 8 bases at V and 4 bases at J, with 8 bases in the middle. In germline, CDR1 is LNHDA, CDR2 SQIVND (reference sequence). The CDR3 region is CASGRGETQYF. The CDR3 DNA follows: TGTGCCAGTGGGCGGGGAGAGACCCAGTACTTC.

DNA for the CDR3: TGCGCCAGCAGCCAAGATGACCTAGCGGGAAAGCAGTTCTTC. Residues: CASSQDDLAGKQFF. V usage is TRBV4-1 and J usage is TRBJ2-1; 9 bases match TRBD2. V lost 0 bases and J lost 11; bases outside the gene matches: 5. The CDR3 spans 14 residues. The germline CDR1 and CDR2 sequences are MGHRA and YSYEKL.

The chain carries TRBV18 and TRBJ2-7; 11 bases agree with TRBD2. The germline gives CDR1 KGHSH, CDR2 LQKENI. V lost 2 bases and J lost 5; bases outside the gene matches: 5. The CDR3 is 15 residues long. The CDR3 DNA reads TGTGCCAGCTCACCAATACTAGCGGGAGATAACGAGCAGTACTTC. It is translated as CASSPILAGDNEQYF.

The chain uses TRBV5-6 and TRBJ2-7; D is undetermined. Trimming pared 2 bases from V and 4 bases from J, leaving 10 bases between. CDR1 SGHDT and CDR2 YYEEEE come from the germline V gene. The CDR3 has 13 amino acids. CDR3 sequence (DNA): TGTGCCAGCAGCTTAGACCCCGGGTACGAGCAGTACTTC. Protein sequence: CASSLDPGYEQYF.

The V call is TRBV30, the J call TRBJ1-3, with 8 bases identical to TRBD1. Germline values: CDR1 GTSNPN, CDR2 SVGIG (reference sequence). With V trimmed by 3 bases and J by 6 bases, 7 bases remained unmatched. The CDR3 totals 14 residues. CDR3 DNA: TGTGCCTGGAGGTGGACAGGGAGGGAAAACACCATATATTTT. It is translated as CAWRWTGRENTIYF.

The chain joins TRBV4-2 to TRBJ2-1, with 9 bases that match TRBD2. This CDR3 is built from 15 residues. Trimming took 0 bases from V and 5 from J; bases not matched to a gene: 2. Per the germline V gene, CDR1 is LGHNA and CDR2 is YNFKEQ. This chain's CDR3 is CASSQETSGHNEQFF. In nucleotides, the CDR3 is TGTGCCAGCAGCCAAGAGACTAGCGGTCACAATGAGCAGTTCTTC.

The V and J genes are TRBV27 and TRBJ2-2; tentative D call: TRBD2 (7 bases). V was clipped by 0 bases and J by 3 bases, with 20 bases between them. The CDR3 consists of 19 residues. CDR1 MNHEY and CDR2 SMNVEV come from the germline V gene (reference sequence). In nucleotides, the CDR3 is TGTGCCAGCAGTTTATCGGCCCCGTTGGGGGGGCGGGACACCGGGGAGCTGTTTTTT. This sequence encodes CASSLSAPLGGRDTGELFF.

This chain links TRBV15 with TRBJ2-1; possible D gene TRBD2, 5 bases. The germline gives CDR1 LNHNV, CDR2 YYDKDF (reference sequence). The CDR3 consists of 14 residues. The V end lost 5 bases, the J end lost 10 bases, and 18 bases lay between the germline ends. The CDR3 spells CATSPSLAGGEQFF. In DNA, the CDR3 is TGTGCCACCAGCCCCAGCCTGGCGGGCGGAGAGCAGTTCTTC.